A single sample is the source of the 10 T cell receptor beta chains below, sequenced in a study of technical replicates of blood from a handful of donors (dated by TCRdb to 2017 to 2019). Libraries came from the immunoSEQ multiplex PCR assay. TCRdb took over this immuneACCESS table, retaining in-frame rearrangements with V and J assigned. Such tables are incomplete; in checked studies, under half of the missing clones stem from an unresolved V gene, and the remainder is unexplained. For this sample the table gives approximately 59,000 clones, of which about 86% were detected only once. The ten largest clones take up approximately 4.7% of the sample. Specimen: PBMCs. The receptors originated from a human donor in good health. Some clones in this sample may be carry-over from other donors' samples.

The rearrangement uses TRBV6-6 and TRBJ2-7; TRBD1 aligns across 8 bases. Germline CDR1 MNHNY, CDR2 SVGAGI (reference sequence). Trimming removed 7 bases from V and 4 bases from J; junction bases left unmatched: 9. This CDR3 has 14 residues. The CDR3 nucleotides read TGTGCCAGCAAACTGGACAGGGTGGTTTACGAGCAGTACTTC. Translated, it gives CASKLDRVVYEQYF.

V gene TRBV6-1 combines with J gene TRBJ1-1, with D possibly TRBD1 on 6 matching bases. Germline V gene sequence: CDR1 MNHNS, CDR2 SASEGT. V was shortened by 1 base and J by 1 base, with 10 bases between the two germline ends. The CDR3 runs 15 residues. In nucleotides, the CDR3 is TGTGCCAGCAGTGAAGAAAACAGGGCGAACACTGAAGCTTTCTTT. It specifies CASSEENRANTEAFF.

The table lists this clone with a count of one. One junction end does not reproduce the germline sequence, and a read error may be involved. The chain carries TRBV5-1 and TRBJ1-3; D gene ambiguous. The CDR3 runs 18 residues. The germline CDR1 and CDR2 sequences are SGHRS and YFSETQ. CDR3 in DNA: TGCGCCAGCAGCTTGGAGGGAGATCGGGGTTTCTCTAGAAACACCATATATTTT. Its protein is CASSLEGDRGFSRNTIYF.

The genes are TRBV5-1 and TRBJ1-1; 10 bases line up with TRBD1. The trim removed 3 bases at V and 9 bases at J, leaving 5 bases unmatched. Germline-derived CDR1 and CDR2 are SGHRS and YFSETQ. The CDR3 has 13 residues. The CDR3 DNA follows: TGCGCCAGCAGCTCAGACAGGGGGCAGAAAGCTTTCTTT. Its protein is CASSSDRGQKAFF. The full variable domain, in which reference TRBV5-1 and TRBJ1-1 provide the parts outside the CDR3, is KAGVTQTPRYLIKTRGQQVTLSCSPISGHRSVSWYQQTPGQGLQFLFEYFSETQRNKGNFPGRFSGRQFSNSRSEMNVSTLELGDSALYLCASSSDRGQKAFFGQGTRLTVV.

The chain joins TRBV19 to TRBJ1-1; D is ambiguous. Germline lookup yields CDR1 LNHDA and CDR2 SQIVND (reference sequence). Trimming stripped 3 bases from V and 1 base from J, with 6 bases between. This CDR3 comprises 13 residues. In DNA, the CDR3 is TGTGCCAGTAGTATGCAGAAGAACACTGAAGCTTTCTTT. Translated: CASSMQKNTEAFF.

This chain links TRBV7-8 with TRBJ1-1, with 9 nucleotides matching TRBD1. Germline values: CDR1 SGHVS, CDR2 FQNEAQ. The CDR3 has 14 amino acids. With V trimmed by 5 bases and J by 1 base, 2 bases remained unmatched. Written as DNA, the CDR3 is TGTGCCAGCAGCCTGGACAGGGGGAACACTGAAGCTTTCTTT. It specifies CASSLDRGNTEAFF. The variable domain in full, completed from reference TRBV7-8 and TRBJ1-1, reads GAGVSQSPRYKVAKRGQDVALRCDPISGHVSLFWYQQALGQGPEFLTYFQNEAQLDKSGLPSDRFFAERPEGSVSTLKIQRTQQEDSAVYLCASSLDRGNTEAFFGQGTRLTVV.

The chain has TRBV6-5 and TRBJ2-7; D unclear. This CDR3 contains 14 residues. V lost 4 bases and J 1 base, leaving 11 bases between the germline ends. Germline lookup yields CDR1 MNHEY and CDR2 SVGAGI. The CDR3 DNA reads TGTGCCAGCAGTTCGCCCCAGGTTTCCTACGAGCAGTACTTC. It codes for CASSSPQVSYEQYF.

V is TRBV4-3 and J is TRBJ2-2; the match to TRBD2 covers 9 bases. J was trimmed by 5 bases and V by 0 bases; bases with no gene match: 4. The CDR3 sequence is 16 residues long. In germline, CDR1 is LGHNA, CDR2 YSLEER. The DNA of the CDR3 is TGCGCCAGCAGCCAAGATCAAACTAGCGGGACCGGGGAGCTGTTTTTT. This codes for CASSQDQTSGTGELFF.

The CDR3 DNA follows: TGTGCCGCGCAGGGCGATGTCTATGGCTACACCTTC. Its translation: CAAQGDVYGYTF. The rearrangement links TRBV30 to TRBJ1-2; D possibly corresponds to TRBD1 (5 bases). The CDR3 contains 12 residues. CDR1 is GTSNPN, CDR2 SVGIG, per germline (reference sequence). Trimming cost V 8 bases and J 4 bases, with 14 bases left between them. Complete variable domain (other parts from reference TRBV30 and TRBJ1-2): SQTIHQWPATLVQPVGSPLSLECTVEGTSNPNLYWYRQAAGRGLQLLFYSVGIGQISSEVPQNLSASRPQDRQFILSSKKLLLSDSGFYLCAAQGDVYGYTFGSGTRLTVV.

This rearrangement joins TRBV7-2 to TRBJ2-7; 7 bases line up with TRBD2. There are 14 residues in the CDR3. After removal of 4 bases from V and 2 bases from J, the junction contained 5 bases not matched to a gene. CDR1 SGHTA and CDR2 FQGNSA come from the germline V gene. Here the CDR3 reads CASSSQAGPYEQYF. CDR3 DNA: TGTGCCAGCAGCTCCCAAGCGGGGCCCTACGAGCAGTACTTC.